This T cell receptor beta chain was sequenced during a study of blood T cell repertoires in COVID-19. As for the study in general: From T cells, B-cell-depleted T cells, or PBMCs came the material, which was cDNA or gDNA.

V shed 1 base and J shed 4 bases, with 8 bases lying between them. Germline V lookup: CDR1 MDHEN, CDR2 SYDVKM. This CDR3 is built from 13 residues. How the authors handled the data: Reference gene primer amplification yielded estimated nucleated cell counts. TCRdb's copy holds only in-frame clones and misses some; the assay was immunoSEQ multiplex PCR. The V and J calls and clone size were taken over from that table, and D and trimming were inferred from the DNA. The sample includes hundreds of thousands of clones, over 75% of them seen just once. This TCR was recovered from a human donor in a cohort sampled during active COVID-19. The rearrangement joins TRBV28 to TRBJ2-7, with D hard to call. The sequenced sample consisted of peripheral blood. The CDR3 here is CASSLYSGYEQYF. The CDR3 coding sequence is TGTGCCAGCAGTTTATATTCCGGGTACGAGCAGTACTTC. The complete variable domain, with remaining parts taken from reference TRBV28 and TRBJ2-7, reads DVKVTQSSRYLVKRTGEKVFLECVQDMDHENMFWYRQDPGLGLRLIYFSYDVKMKEKGDIPEGYSVSREKKERFSLILESASTNQTSMYLCASSLYSGYEQYFGPGTRLTVT.